These 19 T cell receptor beta chains were sequenced from one sample in a study of shared clonotypes between healthy human individuals. The repertoire was sequenced with immunoSEQ multiplex PCR; TCRdb's copy has only in-frame clones and lacks some. The sample comprises some 2,500,000 clones, 92% of which are singletons, and 0.37% rests with the top ten. Sequencing was performed on naive CD4+ T cells from PBMCs. Stated subset: CD45RA+ positively selected. These receptors all come from a man between 18 and 35 years old in good health. Some clones in this sample may be carry-over from other donors' samples.

The rearrangement uses TRBV19 and TRBJ2-6, with D possibly being TRBD1 (8 bases). The ends were cut back, 1 base at V and 0 bases at J, with 13 bases in the middle. Germline lookup yields CDR1 LNHDA and CDR2 SQIVND (reference sequence). The CDR3 consists of 18 residues. CDR3 in DNA: TGTGCCAGTAGTATAGCGACAGGGGACTACTCTGGGGCCAACGTCCTGACTTTC. Encoded protein: CASSIATGDYSGANVLTF.

The CDR3 bases are TGTGCCAGCAGCCTACTAGCGGGGGTTTTCACAGATACGCAGTATTTT. Amino acids: CASSLLAGVFTDTQYF. The V and J genes are TRBV7-2 and TRBJ2-3, with 11 positions matching TRBD2. The ends lost 5 bases at V and 2 bases at J; junction bases unmatched: 6. Germline CDR1 reads SGHTA; CDR2 reads FQGNSA. There are 16 residues in the CDR3.

This chain uses TRBV5-1 with TRBJ2-3; unclear D gene. The length of the CDR3 is 14 residues. Per the germline V gene, CDR1 is SGHRS and CDR2 is YFSETQ. Trimming stripped 0 bases from V and 6 bases from J, with 11 bases between. The CDR3 DNA reads TGCGCCAGCAGCTTGGCCTGGCCCGCGGATACGCAGTATTTT. Amino acid sequence: CASSLAWPADTQYF.

This clone appeared a single time. V and J are TRBV28 and TRBJ1-2; the match to TRBD1 covers 7 bases. The CDR3 is 17 amino acids. Germline trimming cut 6 bases from V and 4 bases from J; bases unmatched to any gene: 17. CDR1 is MDHEN and CDR2 is SYDVKM in the germline V gene. The CDR3 coding sequence is TGTGCCAGCAGGACCCTCAGGGGGGTAGGCCCGGGCTATGGCTACACCTTC. Encoded protein: CASRTLRGVGPGYGYTF.

The chain couples TRBV7-3 to TRBJ2-3; possible D gene TRBD2, 6 bases. V shed 2 bases and J shed 4 bases, with 13 bases lying between them. CDR1 SGHTA and CDR2 FQGTGA come from the germline V gene. The CDR3 extends over 15 amino acids. Here the CDR3 reads CASSLLGRGADTQYF. Written as DNA, the CDR3 is TGTGCCAGCAGCTTACTCGGGAGAGGCGCAGATACGCAGTATTTT.

The genes are TRBV28 and TRBJ1-6; D is uncertain. Germline V gene data show CDR1 as MDHEN and CDR2 as SYDVKM. The CDR3 loop spans 12 amino acids. V was cut by 6 bases and J by 8 bases, with 8 bases left in between. CDR3 amino acids: CASSFSYSPLHF. CDR3 DNA sequence: TGTGCCAGCAGCTTTAGCTATTCACCCCTCCACTTT. The variable domain in full, with the rest retrieved from reference TRBV28 and TRBJ1-6, is DVKVTQSSRYLVKRTGEKVFLECVQDMDHENMFWYRQDPGLGLRLIYFSYDVKMKEKGDIPEGYSVSREKKERFSLILESASTNQTSMYLCASSFSYSPLHFGNGTRLTVT.

The J gene is TRBJ2-7, the V gene TRBV5-1, with 10 bases matching TRBD2. In germline, CDR1 is SGHRS, CDR2 YFSETQ. CDR3 length: 17 amino acids. With 0 bases clipped from V and 6 bases from J, the junction kept 12 bases outside the gene matches. The CDR3 bases are TGCGCCAGCAGCTTGGAAGGCCTAGCGGGAGTCCGAACCGAGCAGTACTTC. Its protein is CASSLEGLAGVRTEQYF.

The V call is TRBV30, the J call TRBJ2-7, with 7 positions matching TRBD1. V lost 5 bases and J lost 0; bases outside the gene matches: 4. This CDR3 is built from 13 residues. CDR1 is GTSNPN and CDR2 is SVGIG in the germline V gene (reference sequence). The DNA of the CDR3 is TGTGCCTGGTCGACAGGGATCTCCTACGAGCAGTACTTC. Amino acids: CAWSTGISYEQYF.

V gene TRBV27 combines with J gene TRBJ1-2, with a tentative D call TRBD1 (5 bases). V lost 5 bases to trimming and J lost 9 bases, with 10 bases between them. Per the germline V gene, CDR1 is MNHEY and CDR2 is SMNVEV (reference sequence). The CDR3 has 11 amino acids. CDR3 sequence (DNA): TGTGCCAGCAGTCGTGGGGGGAGCTACACCTTC. Encoded protein: CASSRGGSYTF.

The chain has TRBV18 and TRBJ2-7; TRBD1 agrees at 10 bases. The V gene's germline CDR1 is KGHSH and CDR2 LQKENI. V lost 6 bases to trimming and J lost 2 bases; unmatched junction nucleotides: 7. CDR3 length: 15 amino acids. In nucleotides, the CDR3 is TGTGCCAGCTCGGTAGGACAGGGGGTTACCTACGAGCAGTACTTC. This encodes CASSVGQGVTYEQYF.

Regarding this clone: At the DNA level, this CDR3 is encoded by other sequences in the same sample as well. The chain carries TRBV30 and TRBJ2-2; 11 bases agree with TRBD2. With V trimmed by 5 bases and J by 2 bases, 1 base remained unmatched. Germline V gives CDR1 GTSNPN, CDR2 SVGIG (reference sequence). The CDR3 spans 14 residues. The DNA for the CDR3 is TGTGCCTGGCGACTAGCGGGAAACACCGGGGAGCTGTTTTTT. This sequence encodes CAWRLAGNTGELFF.

With respect to this clone: At one boundary the junction diverges from the germline segment, which might be a read error. This rearrangement joins TRBV9 to TRBJ2-3; D is ambiguous. Germline lookup yields CDR1 SGDLS and CDR2 YYNGEE. CDR3 length equals 15 residues. The DNA of the CDR3 is TGTGCCAGCGGCGTATTCACCACCCGGACGGATACGCAGTATTTT. This translates into CASGVFTTRTDTQYF.

This clone was seen just once. The gene calls are TRBV28 and TRBJ2-3, with 8 bases fitting TRBD2. The CDR3 spans 14 residues. Germline V lookup: CDR1 MDHEN, CDR2 SYDVKM. The V segment lost 10 bases and the J segment 6 bases; nucleotides outside the gene matches: 12. The CDR3 here is CATRERGNWDTQYF. As DNA, the CDR3 is TGTGCCACCCGAGAGCGGGGGAATTGGGATACGCAGTATTTT. The entire variable domain, with the rest obtained from reference TRBV28 and TRBJ2-3, is as follows: DVKVTQSSRYLVKRTGEKVFLECVQDMDHENMFWYRQDPGLGLRLIYFSYDVKMKEKGDIPEGYSVSREKKERFSLILESASTNQTSMYLCATRERGNWDTQYFGPGTRLTVL.

This chain uses TRBV11-3 with TRBJ2-3; 7 bases are shared with TRBD2. Germline assignment: CDR1 SGHNT and CDR2 YENEEA. The V gene end was trimmed by 1 base and the J gene end by 3 bases; junction bases not matched to a gene: 4. The CDR3 is 15 residues long. CDR3 DNA: TGTGCCAGCAGCTTAGGGAGCGGGGAAACAGATACGCAGTATTTT. It specifies CASSLGSGETDTQYF.

The J gene is TRBJ1-1, the V gene TRBV2, with D unclear. The CDR3 totals 13 residues. Germline V gives CDR1 SNHLY, CDR2 FYNNEI. V lost 1 base and J lost 6, with 9 bases in between. CDR3 protein: CASSEVKGAEAFF. CDR3 sequence (DNA): TGTGCCAGCAGTGAAGTGAAGGGAGCTGAAGCTTTCTTT. Drawing the rest from reference TRBV2 and TRBJ1-1, the complete variable domain is EPEVTQTPSHQVTQMGQEVILRCVPISNHLYFYWYRQILGQKVEFLVSFYNNEISEKSEIFDDQFSVERPDGSNFTLKIRSTKLEDSAMYFCASSEVKGAEAFFGQGTRLTVV.

CDR3 nucleotide sequence: TGTGCCAGCAGCTTAGTGGGACAGGGGGGCTACGAGCAGTACTTC. This codes for CASSLVGQGGYEQYF. The chain is built from TRBV7-8 and TRBJ2-7, with 11 nucleotides matching TRBD1. The V gene's germline CDR1 is SGHVS and CDR2 FQNEAQ. Trimming removed 1 base from V and 3 bases from J; junction bases left unmatched: 2. The CDR3 extends over 15 amino acids. Together with reference TRBV7-8 and TRBJ2-7, the CDR3 gives the full variable domain: GAGVSQSPRYKVAKRGQDVALRCDPISGHVSLFWYQQALGQGPEFLTYFQNEAQLDKSGLPSDRFFAERPEGSVSTLKIQRTQQEDSAVYLCASSLVGQGGYEQYFGPGTRLTVT.

This clone was observed a few times. This chain uses TRBV29-1 with TRBJ1-1, with 7 bases fitting TRBD1. The CDR3 has 14 residues. Germline lookup yields CDR1 SQVTM and CDR2 ANQGSEA. V was pared by 4 bases and J by 8 bases, with 13 bases of the junction left unmatched. The CDR3 region is CSVARQGGDVEAFF. CDR3 DNA: TGCAGCGTTGCCCGACAGGGCGGGGACGTGGAAGCTTTCTTT.

The V call is TRBV29-1, the J call TRBJ2-3; D gene unclear. The V and J ends lost 0 bases and 6 bases respectively, with 4 bases between them. The CDR3 is made up of 11 amino acids. CDR1 and CDR2 from the germline V gene are SQVTM and ANQGSEA. The CDR3 loop is CSVEEGDTQYF. DNA of the CDR3: TGCAGCGTTGAAGAGGGGGATACGCAGTATTTT.

The chain joins TRBV13 to TRBJ2-7; D unclear. The V end lost 5 bases, the J end lost 6 bases, and 14 bases lay between the germline ends. Germline lookup yields CDR1 PRHDT and CDR2 FYEKMQ (reference sequence). This CDR3 spans 13 amino acids. CDR3 loop: CASSPRRATEQYF. The CDR3 DNA follows: TGTGCCAGCAGCCCCAGACGGGCTACCGAGCAGTACTTC.